This is a list of T cell receptor beta chains from one sample in a study of cytomegalovirus exposure and HLA in healthy donors. Profiled with immunoSEQ multiplex PCR; TCRdb holds only in-frame clones, not every one. Of 60,000 or so clones detected, around 85% appear once; the ten largest clones hold around 1.8%. What was sequenced was PBMCs. The receptors derive from a man aged 35-49 years in good health and CMV-seronegative. CDR3s include the opening cysteine and the closing phenylalanine or tryptophan. A D gene is named only where the DNA matches it firmly. Where a row states a size, it is once, few, many or the class of an expanded clone; other rows omit it.

D	V	J	size	CDR3	DNA
TRBD1	TRBV10-2	TRBJ1-5	-	CASSDNRGLGQPQHF	TGCGCCAGCAGTGATAACAGGGGGCTGGGTCAGCCCCAGCATTTT
TRBD2	TRBV5-1	TRBJ2-1	-	CASRASGGAHNEQFF	TGCGCCAGCAGGGCTAGCGGGGGGGCTCACAATGAGCAGTTCTTC
TRBD2	TRBV18	TRBJ2-3	-	CASSGTSGGSTDTQYF	TGTGCCAGCTCAGGTACGAGCGGGGGTAGCACAGATACGCAGTATTTT
-	TRBV7-2	TRBJ2-3	-	CASSLDEGVLPLSTDTQYF	TGTGCCAGCAGCTTAGATGAGGGTGTCCTACCGCTTAGCACAGATACGCAGTATTTT
-	TRBV25-1	TRBJ1-2	-	CASSHSGNNYGYTF	TGTGCCAGCAGCCACAGCGGAAATAACTATGGCTACACCTTC
TRBD2	TRBV7-2	TRBJ2-5	-	CASSLLLAGGLETQYF	TGTGCCAGCAGCTTACTACTAGCGGGGGGGCTGGAGACCCAGTACTTC
-	TRBV5-4	TRBJ2-1	-	CASSLVRQGGNNEQFF	TGTGCCAGCAGCTTGGTGCGGCAGGGGGGAAACAATGAGCAGTTCTTC
TRBD2	TRBV5-4	TRBJ2-5	-	CASSLDGVSGGGETQYF	TGTGCCAGCAGCTTGGATGGCGTTAGCGGGGGGGGAGAGACCCAGTACTTC
-	TRBV7-9	TRBJ2-5	-	CASGGGQETQYF	TGTGCCAGCGGGGGAGGCCAAGAGACCCAGTACTTC
TRBD1	TRBV6-6	TRBJ2-1	once	CASSYSVGRGSNEQFF	TGTGCCAGCAGTTACTCCGTCGGCAGGGGGTCCAATGAGCAGTTCTTC
TRBD2	TRBV7-2	TRBJ2-5	-	CASSLDRGAQYF	TGTGCCAGCAGCTTAGATCGGGGGGCCCAGTACTTC
-	TRBV30	TRBJ1-4	-	CAWNPQVNEKLFF	TGTGCCTGGAACCCACAGGTGAATGAAAAACTGTTTTTT
-	TRBV4-3	TRBJ2-4	-	CASSQERGGPELAKNIQYF	TGCGCCAGCAGCCAAGAGAGGGGGGGGCCAGAACTAGCCAAAAACATTCAGTACTTC
-	TRBV11-3	TRBJ1-1	-	CASSLDFIDRGTAFF	TGTGCCAGCAGCTTAGATTTTATAGATCGGGGTACTGCTTTCTTT
TRBD1	TRBV7-7	TRBJ1-1	-	CASSPHRDRGRENTEAFF	TGTGCTAGCAGCCCACACCGGGACAGGGGGCGGGAGAACACTGAAGCTTTCTTT
TRBD2	TRBV11-2	TRBJ2-5	few	CASRGLRTGGPGLTQYF	TGTGCCAGCAGGGGTTTGCGGACGGGGGGGCCGGGGTTGACCCAGTACTTC
-	TRBV6-4	TRBJ1-6	-	CASRLGGANNSPLHF	TGTGCCAGCAGATTGGGAGGGGCGAACAATTCACCCCTCCACTTT
-	TRBV14	TRBJ1-6	-	CASSQEPGSSPLHF	TGTGCCAGCAGCCAAGAGCCCGGGAGTTCACCCCTCCACTTT
TRBD2	TRBV6-1	TRBJ2-1	-	CASETSGGVNEQFF	TGTGCCAGTGAAACTAGCGGGGGGGTCAATGAGCAGTTCTTC
-	TRBV29-1	TRBJ2-7	-	CSVGRGPSYEQYF	TGCAGCGTTGGGCGCGGGCCAAGCTACGAGCAGTACTTC
TRBD1	TRBV9	TRBJ1-6	-	CASSVGQGLGSPLHF	TGTGCCAGCAGCGTGGGACAGGGCCTCGGTTCACCCCTCCACTTT
TRBD2	TRBV7-2	TRBJ2-2	-	CASRATSGGRELFF	TGTGCCAGCAGAGCCACTAGCGGGGGTAGGGAGCTGTTTTTT
-	TRBV2	TRBJ1-2	once	CASSRVEENYGYTF	TGTGCCAGCAGCCGGGTCGAGGAAAACTATGGCTACACCTTC
TRBD2	TRBV7-6	TRBJ2-5	-	CASSGGGGAVWTQYF	TGTGCCAGCAGCGGTGGCGGGGGGGCCGTTTGGACCCAGTACTTC
-	TRBV18	TRBJ2-7	once	CASSQTGPPYEQYF	TGTGCCAGCTCGCAGACAGGACCACCCTACGAGCAGTACTTC
TRBD1	TRBV7-2	TRBJ1-1	-	CASSSLETGGVYAFF	TGTGCCAGCAGCTCTTTGGAGACAGGGGGCGTTTATGCTTTCTTT
TRBD2	TRBV4-3	TRBJ2-2	-	CASAQGLAGGNTGELFF	TGCGCCAGCGCCCAGGGACTAGCGGGGGGGAACACCGGGGAGCTGTTTTTT
TRBD1	TRBV7-3	TRBJ2-3	-	CASSPSTGTDTQYF	TGTGCCAGCAGCCCCTCGACAGGGACAGATACGCAGTATTTT
-	TRBV30	TRBJ2-6	few	CAWSNRGGTSGANVLTF	TGTGCCTGGAGCAACAGGGGGGGCACCTCTGGGGCCAACGTCCTGACTTTC
-	TRBV7-9	TRBJ1-6	-	CASSQLRGNSPLHF	TGTGCCAGCAGCCAACTCAGGGGTAATTCACCCCTCCACTTT
-	TRBV9	TRBJ1-1	-	CASSVAVNTEAFF	TGTGCCAGCAGCGTAGCAGTGAACACTGAAGCTTTCTTT
-	TRBV27	TRBJ2-2	-	CASSPLLTGELFF	TGTGCCAGCAGTCCTCTTTTAACCGGGGAGCTGTTTTTT
TRBD2	TRBV7-2	TRBJ2-1	-	CATGGGAFNEQFF	TGTGCCACTGGCGGGGGGGCCTTCAATGAGCAGTTCTTC
TRBD1	TRBV28	TRBJ2-1	-	CASSQPTGGPDNEQFF	TGTGCCAGCAGTCAACCTACAGGGGGCCCTGACAATGAGCAGTTCTTC
TRBD1	TRBV6-5	TRBJ1-1	few	CASSYFNRGTEAFF	TGTGCCAGCAGTTACTTTAACAGGGGCACTGAAGCTTTCTTT
-	TRBV27	TRBJ2-7	-	CASSLRSGNMIASEQYF	TGTGCCAGCAGTTTACGGTCAGGGAATATGATAGCCTCCGAGCAGTACTTC
-	TRBV25-1	TRBJ1-2	-	CASTGSGVGYTF	TGTGCCAGCACGGGGTCAGGGGTTGGCTACACCTTC
TRBD1	TRBV5-4	TRBJ1-1	-	CASSPDRVVVAFF	TGTGCCAGCAGCCCGGACAGGGTAGTGGTAGCTTTCTTT
TRBD2	TRBV28	TRBJ2-5	-	CASSFPTSGGIEETQYF	TGTGCCAGCAGTTTCCCGACTAGCGGGGGGATAGAAGAGACCCAGTACTTC
-	TRBV6-1	TRBJ1-1	-	CASSEAILAWLEAFF	TGTGCCAGCAGTGAAGCGATTCTCGCGTGGTTAGAAGCTTTCTTT
-	TRBV6-5	TRBJ1-1	-	CASSTQGIDGTEAFF	TGTGCCAGCAGCACTCAGGGAATAGATGGGACTGAAGCTTTCTTT
TRBD2	TRBV29-1	TRBJ2-5	-	CSVLWGGGTSTLIQETQYF	TGCAGCGTTCTGTGGGGGGGTGGGACTAGCACTTTGATCCAAGAGACCCAGTACTTC